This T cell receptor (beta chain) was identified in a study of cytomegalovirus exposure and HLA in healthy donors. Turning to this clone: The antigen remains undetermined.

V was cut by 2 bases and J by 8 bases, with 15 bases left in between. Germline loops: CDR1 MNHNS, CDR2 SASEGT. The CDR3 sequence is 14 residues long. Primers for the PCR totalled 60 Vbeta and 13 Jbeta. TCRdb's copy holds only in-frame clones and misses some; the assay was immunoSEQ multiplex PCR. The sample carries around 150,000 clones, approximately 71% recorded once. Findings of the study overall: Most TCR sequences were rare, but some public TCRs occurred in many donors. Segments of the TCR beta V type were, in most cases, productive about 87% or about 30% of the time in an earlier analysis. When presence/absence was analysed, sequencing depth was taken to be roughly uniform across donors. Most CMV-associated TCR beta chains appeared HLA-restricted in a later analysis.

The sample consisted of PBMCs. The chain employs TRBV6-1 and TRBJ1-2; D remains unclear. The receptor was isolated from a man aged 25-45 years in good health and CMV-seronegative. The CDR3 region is CASSESARVPGYTF. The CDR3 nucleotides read TGTGCCAGCAGTGAATCGGCCCGGGTGCCCGGCTACACCTTC.